These 17 T cell receptor beta chains came from one sample sequenced in a study of T cell responses to AZD1222 COVID-19 vaccine. TCRdb keeps only in-frame clones here, not all; method: immunoSEQ multiplex PCR. The table shows roughly 65,000 clones, with around 80% occurring only once. Here the sequenced sample was peripheral blood, taken on day 0 of AZD1222 vaccination. The receptors were sampled from an adult in good health.

The chain recombines TRBV18 with TRBJ1-4; the D gene is possibly TRBD1 (6 bases). The V end lost 10 bases, the J end lost 8 bases, and 17 bases lay between the germline ends. This CDR3 is 13 amino acids long. Looked up from germline, CDR1 is KGHSH and CDR2 is LQKENI. CDR3 loop: CATTLGGTEKLFF. The CDR3 region has the DNA TGTGCCACGACACTGGGGGGCACAGAAAAACTGTTTTTT.

The chain has TRBV23-1 and TRBJ2-7, with 11 bases lining up with TRBD1. TRBV23-1 is an open reading frame, and its role is uncertain. The CDR3 is 18 residues long. V lost 0 bases to trimming and J lost 3 bases; unmatched junction nucleotides: 10. CDR3 loop: CASSQSMEGGTGGYEQYF. The CDR3 DNA follows: TGCGCCAGCAGTCAATCAATGGAGGGCGGGACAGGGGGCTACGAGCAGTACTTC.

This chain links TRBV6-5 with TRBJ1-2; D call uncertain. The CDR3 extends over 13 amino acids. Trimming removed 4 bases at V and 2 bases at J, with 8 bases between. CDR1 and CDR2 (germline): MNHEY, SVGAGI. CDR3: CASSSLTNYGYTF. The CDR3 coding sequence is TGTGCCAGCAGTTCTTTGACAAACTATGGCTACACCTTC.

The CDR3 loop is CGGLAGSHSYNEQFF. In DNA, the CDR3 is TGCGGCGGACTAGCGGGGTCCCACTCCTACAATGAGCAGTTCTTC. This chain uses TRBV29-1 with TRBJ2-1; 12 bases match TRBD2. This CDR3 has 15 amino acids. Germline V gene data show CDR1 as SQVTM and CDR2 as ANQGSEA.

The J gene is TRBJ1-1, the V gene TRBV3-1 (or the pseudogene TRBV3-2); 8 bases fit TRBD1. Germline-derived CDR1 and CDR2 are LGHDT and YNNKEL (reference sequence). The CDR3 extends over 15 amino acids. The ends lost 3 bases at V and 4 bases at J; junction bases unmatched: 7. Written as DNA, the CDR3 is TGTGCCAGCAGCCACGTATTACAGGGGGGCACTGAAGCTTTCTTT. Its translation: CASSHVLQGGTEAFF.

The count of this clone is one. V and J are TRBV6-1 and TRBJ2-1; 8 positions match TRBD2. V trimming: 4 bases; J trimming: 0 bases; junction bases outside the gene matches: 5. CDR1 and CDR2 (germline): MNHNS, SASEGT. This CDR3 region has 16 residues. The CDR3 DNA follows: TGTGCCAGCAGTGTACGGGGGGGCATCTCCTACAATGAGCAGTTCTTC. It is translated as CASSVRGGISYNEQFF.

The J gene is TRBJ2-5, the V gene TRBV5-1; D is ambiguous. In germline, CDR1 is SGHRS, CDR2 YFSETQ. The V gene lost 1 base and the J gene lost 1 base, with 8 bases spanning the gap. The CDR3 has 14 residues. The CDR3 loop reads CASSLTTAQETQYF. CDR3 coding DNA: TGCGCCAGCAGCTTGACAACAGCCCAAGAGACCCAGTACTTC.

This clone was found once. The chain joins TRBV11-2 to TRBJ2-2; D gene unclear. The V gene's germline CDR1 is SGHAT and CDR2 FQNNGV. Trimming stripped 5 bases from V and 6 bases from J, with 10 bases between. CDR3 length: 13 amino acids. The CDR3 is CASSPGRAGELFF. CDR3 coding DNA: TGTGCCAGCAGCCCTGGCCGGGCCGGGGAGCTGTTTTTT.

The chain links TRBV18 to TRBJ2-1; TRBD1 aligns across 7 bases. Germline lookup yields CDR1 KGHSH and CDR2 LQKENI. This CDR3 spans 13 amino acids. Unmatched junction bases numbered 4, after V lost 5 bases and J lost 6 bases. The CDR3 spells CASSADRANEQFF. DNA of the CDR3: TGTGCCAGCTCAGCAGACAGGGCCAATGAGCAGTTCTTC.

The CDR3 is CASSTRAGASLEQYF. In DNA form, the CDR3 reads TGTGCCAGCAGCACCCGAGCGGGGGCCTCCCTCGAGCAGTACTTC. The gene calls are TRBV9 and TRBJ2-7, with 8 bases aligning to TRBD2. V shed 4 bases and J 6 bases; nucleotides not matched to a gene: 12. The CDR3 has 15 amino acids. In germline, CDR1 is SGDLS, CDR2 YYNGEE.

The CDR3 protein is CATSRDRGGDYEQYF. The CDR3 nucleotides are TGTGCCACCAGCAGGGACAGGGGCGGGGACTACGAGCAGTACTTC. The chain combines TRBV15 with TRBJ2-7; 9 bases are a match to TRBD1. The J segment lost 3 bases and the V segment lost 3 bases, leaving 6 bases of the junction unmatched. The CDR3 is 15 amino acids. The germline V gene encodes CDR1 LNHNV and CDR2 YYDKDF (reference sequence).

The chain uses TRBV7-9 and TRBJ1-3, with no clear D. This CDR3 is 15 amino acids long. Per germline, CDR1 SEHNR and CDR2 FQNEAQ (reference sequence). The germline V and J ends were trimmed by 6 bases and 4 bases, with 16 bases remaining between them. As DNA, the CDR3 is TGTGCCAGCAGATCTACGGGCGCCGTAGGAAACACCATATATTTT. The encoded protein is CASRSTGAVGNTIYF.

The chain carries TRBV4-3 and TRBJ2-5; TRBD2 matches 8 bases. The germline CDR1 and CDR2 sequences are LGHNA and YSLEER. This CDR3 region has 17 residues. The J segment lost 5 bases and the V segment lost 4 bases, leaving 15 bases of the junction unmatched. DNA of the CDR3: TGCGCCAGCAGCCCCCGGCCGGCAGCTAGCGGGTTGGAGACCCAGTACTTC. Amino acid sequence: CASSPRPAASGLETQYF.

This chain uses TRBV28 with TRBJ1-5; D unresolved. Trimming left V 5 bases short and J 5 bases short, with 19 bases between. The CDR3 is 16 residues long. Germline lookup yields CDR1 MDHEN and CDR2 SYDVKM. CDR3 loop: CASSLAHEVSYQPQHF. CDR3 nucleotide sequence: TGTGCCAGCAGTCTCGCCCACGAAGTTTCCTATCAGCCCCAGCATTTT.

This clone was seen just once. The chain employs TRBV7-2 and TRBJ1-4; D gene uncertain. V lost 1 base and J lost 5, with 11 bases in between. The CDR3 is made up of 15 amino acids. CDR1 is SGHTA and CDR2 is FQGNSA in the germline V gene. The CDR3 DNA reads TGTGCCAGCAGCTTAGTTGTTGGGCCGAATGAAAAACTGTTTTTT. Its translation: CASSLVVGPNEKLFF. Variable domain in full (rest from reference TRBV7-2 and TRBJ1-4): GAGVSQSPSNKVTEKGKDVELRCDPISGHTALYWYRQSLGQGLEFLIYFQGNSAPDKSGLPSDRFSAERTGGSVSTLTIQRTQQEDSAVYLCASSLVVGPNEKLFFGSGTQLSVL.

This chain uses TRBV3-1 (or the pseudogene TRBV3-2) with TRBJ2-3; 15 nucleotides match TRBD2. Unmatched junction bases numbered 8, after V lost 4 bases and J lost 9 bases. Germline CDR1 and CDR2: LGHDT and YNNKEL (reference sequence). The CDR3 consists of 16 residues. DNA for the CDR3: TGTGCCAGCAGCCTCGGACTAGCGGGGGGGCCGGGAACGCAGTATTTT. Translating gives CASSLGLAGGPGTQYF.

The V and J genes are TRBV5-1 and TRBJ1-1, with D possibly TRBD1 on 5 matching bases. The CDR3 sequence is 17 residues long. Germline CDR1 is SGHRS and CDR2 is YFSETQ. The V and J ends lost 0 bases and 1 base respectively, with 16 bases between them. CDR3 in amino acids: CASSLAPGGGWNTEAFF. CDR3 in DNA: TGCGCCAGCAGCTTGGCCCCTGGGGGAGGTTGGAACACTGAAGCTTTCTTT.